These 31 T cell receptor beta chains came from one sample sequenced in a study of tumor-infiltrating lymphocytes in primary liver carcinoma. Unsorted whole blood yielded the blood RNA, and germline DNA was also extracted. From roughly 0.45 ug total RNA, TCR beta cDNA was generated with a primer in the constant region. It was through three nested multiplex PCR rounds of slightly modified ARM-PCR that TCR beta libraries arose. Primers for the first two PCR rounds were TRBV1-TRBV30 forward primers and a C-beta reverse primer (approximately 10 cycles per round). TCRdb reanalysed the multiplex PCR reads using MiXCR and keeps one entry per CDR3 protein. The top ten clones hold approximately 9% of a sample with some 320,000 distinct CDR3 sequences, roughly two thirds of them seen once. The sequenced material came from peripheral blood. Receptors were obtained from a man aged 40-49 years with primary liver carcinoma and hepatitis B virus infection.

The chain joins TRBV5-4 to TRBJ2-1; TRBD1 is a possible D gene (8 bases). Per the germline V gene, CDR1 is SGHNT and CDR2 is YYREEE (reference sequence). The CDR3 runs to 16 residues. The V end was cut by 4 bases, the J end by 3 bases, with 17 bases between. The CDR3 is CASSPKQGGVYNEQFF. The CDR3 DNA follows: TGTGCCAGCAGCCCTAAACAGGGGGGGGTCTACAATGAGCAGTTCTTC.

V gene TRBV7-2 combines with J gene TRBJ2-1; no clear D. Between the trimmed V and J ends, which lost 5 bases and 0 bases, there was a span of 14 bases. The CDR3 has 16 residues. Per the germline V gene, CDR1 is SGHTA and CDR2 is FQGNSA. The CDR3, as DNA: TGTGCCAGCAGCCCCCGGGCCTCAAGCTCCTACAATGAGCAGTTCTTC. Residues: CASSPRASSSYNEQFF.

Ten or more counts support this clonotype. V is TRBV11-1 and J is TRBJ2-3, with TRBD2 identical over 8 bases. J lost 0 bases, V lost 3 bases, and 5 bases had no gene match. The CDR3 contains 16 residues. CDR1 and CDR2 from the germline V gene are SGHAT and FQDESV (reference sequence). CDR3 sequence (DNA): TGTGCCAGCAGCTTTGGCGGGAGGTGGAGCACAGATACGCAGTATTTT. Residues: CASSFGGRWSTDTQYF.

V and J are TRBV7-2 and TRBJ2-1; 9 bases are a match to TRBD1. The CDR3 consists of 15 residues. Germline lookup yields CDR1 SGHTA and CDR2 FQGNSA. The V and J ends lost 4 bases and 6 bases, in that order; junction bases with no gene match: 7. This chain's CDR3 is CASSYQQGAINEQFF. The CDR3 DNA reads as TGTGCCAGCAGCTATCAACAGGGGGCGATCAATGAGCAGTTCTTC.

As for this clonotype: A read error may be the cause here, since a much bigger clone is one base away. The final CDR3 position lacks the conserved phenylalanine or tryptophan, pointing to a likely read error. The DNA is omitted, as the CDR3 cannot be located on it reliably, and the CDR3 follows TCRdb's listing. The chain combines TRBV6-5 with TRBJ2-5. Germline CDR1 reads MNHEY; CDR2 reads SVGAGI. 8 amino acids form the CDR3, both terminal residues included. This CDR3 reads CASGRKYY.

About this clonotype: This sequence may be a read error, since a much larger clone differs from it by one base. The chain has TRBV4-2 and TRBJ2-1; D is undetermined. The CDR3 is 13 amino acids. Germline CDR1 LGHNA, CDR2 YNFKEQ. CDR3 sequence (DNA): TGTGCCAACAGCCAAGGAATGGAAAATGAGCAGTTCTTC. Protein product: CANSQGMENEQFF.

V and J are TRBV24-1 and TRBJ2-3; the D is unclear. V shed 7 bases and J shed 2 bases, with 3 bases lying between them. CDR3 size: 11 residues. CDR1 is KGHDR, CDR2 SFDVKD, per germline. This CDR3 reads CATSTTDTQYF. CDR3 bases: TGTGCCACCAGCACCACAGATACGCAGTATTTT.

This clonotype was observed once. This may stem from a read error, because a much larger clone lies one nucleotide away. J is TRBJ1-4 and V is TRBV6-1; D is unresolved. The length of the CDR3 is 15 residues. CDR1 is MNHNS, CDR2 SASEGT, per germline. Trimming cost V 2 bases and J 8 bases, with 15 bases left between them. CDR3 in amino acids: CASSESPYCGEKLFF. The CDR3 DNA follows: TGTGCCAGCAGTGAAAGTCCCTACTGTGGCGAAAAACTGTTTTTT.

As for this clonotype: At one of its ends the junction is not consistent with the germline gene, which may arise from a read error. J is TRBJ2-1 and V is TRBV28; tentatively, D is TRBD1 or TRBD2 (5 bases each). The CDR3 runs 15 residues. Germline V gene lookup returns CDR1 MDHEN and CDR2 SYDVKM. CDR3 amino acids: CTSTGWGSSYNEQFF. In nucleotides, the CDR3 is TGTACCAGCACTGGTTGGGGGAGCTCCTACAATGAGCAGTTCTTC. Complete variable domain (other parts from reference TRBV28 and TRBJ2-1): DVKVTQSSRYLVKRTGEKVFLECVQDMDHENMFWYRQDPGLGLRLIYFSYDVKMKEKGDIPEGYSVSREKKERFSLILESASTNQTSMYLCTSTGWGSSYNEQFFGPGTRLTVL.

Of note for this clonotype: Just one base apart from a much larger clone, this may be a read error. The rearrangement uses TRBV6-2 or TRBV6-3 and TRBJ2-5; no reliable D call. The germline V and J ends were trimmed by 0 bases and 1 base, with 18 bases remaining between them. Per the germline V gene, CDR1 is MNHEY and CDR2 is SVGEGT. This CDR3 spans 18 amino acids. The CDR3 coding sequence is TGTGCCAGCAGTTACTCGGTACAATCGGGTTCTATCCAAGAGACCCAGTACTTC. Amino acid sequence: CASSYSVQSGSIQETQYF.

As concerns this clonotype: The CDR3 ends on some other residue instead of the conserved phenylalanine or tryptophan, so this is likely a read error. The V call is TRBV6-1, the J call TRBJ2-2; D perhaps matches TRBD2 (5 bases). Germline V gene data show CDR1 as MNHNS and CDR2 as SASEGT. This CDR3 comprises 14 residues. This CDR3 reads CASSVEYRTGELFL. As DNA, the CDR3 is TGTGCCAGCAGTGTTGAATATAGGACCGGGGAACTGTTTTTA.

The V gene is TRBV7-9, the J gene TRBJ2-3; 7 bases match TRBD2. Unmatched junction bases numbered 2, after V lost 3 bases and J lost 5 bases. In germline, CDR1 is SEHNR, CDR2 FQNEAQ (reference sequence). This CDR3 has 13 residues. The CDR3 bases are TGTGCCAGCAGCTTCGGCGGGAGAGATACGCAGTATTTT. Protein: CASSFGGRDTQYF. Together with reference TRBV7-9 and TRBJ2-3, the CDR3 gives the full variable domain: DTGVSQNPRHKITKRGQNVTFRCDPISEHNRLYWYRQTLGQGPEFLTYFQNEAQLEKSRLLSDRFSAERPKGSFSTLEIQRTEQGDSAMYLCASSFGGRDTQYFGPGTRLTVL.

The CDR3, as DNA: TGTGCCAGTAGGTACAAGAGCACAGATACGCAGTATTTT. This translates into CASRYKSTDTQYF. The chain combines TRBV6-5 with TRBJ2-3; D is unclear. This CDR3 is 13 amino acids long. Germline values: CDR1 MNHEY, CDR2 SVGAGI. Trimming removed 9 bases at V and 0 bases at J, with 10 bases between.

Worth noting for this clonotype: This may come from a read error, since a much larger clone is one base off. The chain employs TRBV29-1 and TRBJ2-2; D ambiguous. This CDR3 is 13 amino acids long. Germline V gene sequence: CDR1 SQVTM, CDR2 ANQGSEA. V was shortened by 4 bases and J by 5 bases, with 11 bases between the two germline ends. CDR3 sequence (DNA): TGCAGCGTTGTTCCCCACGGTACCGGGGAGCTGTTTTTT. The encoded protein is CSVVPHGTGELFF.

About this clonotype itself: One junction end does not reproduce the germline sequence, and a read error may be involved. The chain joins TRBV5-4 to TRBJ1-2, with a weak D call TRBD1 (6 bases). The CDR3 is 17 residues long. Germline assignment: CDR1 SGHNT and CDR2 YYREEE (reference sequence). The CDR3 sequence is CVSSTGQLKEANYGYTF. CDR3 sequence (DNA): TGTGTCAGCAGCACCGGACAGCTAAAGGAAGCTAACTATGGCTACACCTTC.

Worth noting for this clonotype: This could be a read error, since a much larger clone is one nucleotide away. The gene calls are TRBV4-1 and TRBJ2-7, with 8 bases that match TRBD1. Germline-derived CDR1 and CDR2 are MGHRA and YSYEKL. V shed 3 bases, J shed 7 bases, and the junction held 5 bases outside the gene matches. The CDR3 totals 13 residues. The CDR3 protein is CASSQDRVEEQYF. The DNA of the CDR3 is TGCGCCAGCAGCCAGGACAGGGTTGAAGAGCAGTACTTC.

As for this clonotype: This CDR3 is missing its conserved last phenylalanine or tryptophan, likely due to a read error. The rearrangement links TRBV6-5 to TRBJ2-7, with TRBD1 identical over 7 bases. With V trimmed by 5 bases and J by 6 bases, 16 bases remained unmatched. The V gene's germline CDR1 is MNHEY and CDR2 SVGAGI. This CDR3 comprises 16 residues. As DNA, the CDR3 is TGTGCCAGCAGTCTACTGAGGGCAGGGGGATCGGGCGAGCAGTACCTC. Translating gives CASSLLRAGGSGEQYL.

With respect to this clonotype: The junction differs from germline at one of its ends, possibly a read error. CDR3 protein: CPSSLSTGHYGYTF. In DNA, the CDR3 is TGTCCCAGCAGCCTATCAACAGGGCACTATGGCTACACCTTC. This chain joins TRBV7-8 and TRBJ1-2; D may be TRBD1 (6 bases). CDR3 length: 14 residues. Germline assignment: CDR1 SGHVS and CDR2 FQNEAQ.

This chain links TRBV12-3 or TRBV12-4 with TRBJ2-1; D gene uncertain. V was cut by 5 bases and J by 6 bases, with 17 bases left in between. CDR3 length: 15 amino acids. CDR3 residues: CASSARRLSLNEQFF. Written as DNA, the CDR3 is TGTGCCAGCAGTGCAAGGCGTCTCTCCCTCAATGAGCAGTTCTTC.

Worth noting for this clonotype: This clone may be a read error of a much larger clone one base away. V gene TRBV12-3 or TRBV12-4 combines with J gene TRBJ1-2; unclear D gene. The CDR3 has 12 residues. The DNA for the CDR3 is TGTGTCAGCACCACAAAACCTATGGGCTACACCTTC. The encoded protein is CVSTTKPMGYTF.

As regards this clonotype: At one end the junction does not follow the germline gene, possibly because of a read error. The chain links TRBV29-1 to TRBJ2-3, with 7 positions matching TRBD2. CDR1 and CDR2 (germline): SQVTM, ANQGSEA. The CDR3 totals 12 residues. CDR3 sequence (DNA): TGCAGCGTTGGCGGGGAGGGAGATTCGCAGTATTTT. Residues: CSVGGEGDSQYF.

In the case of this clonotype: Since a much larger clone is just one base distant, this may be a read error. This chain connects TRBV13 to TRBJ1-2, with 8 bases lining up with TRBD1. Per germline, CDR1 PRHDT and CDR2 FYEKMQ (reference sequence). This CDR3 spans 14 amino acids. CDR3: CASSLRQGNYGYIF. The CDR3 nucleotides read TGTGCCAGCAGCTTAAGACAGGGGAACTATGGCTACATCTTC. Full variable domain (outside the CDR3, taken from reference TRBV13 and TRBJ1-2): AAGVIQSPRHLIKEKRETATLKCYPIPRHDTVYWYQQGPGQDPQFLISFYEKMQSDKGSIPDRFSAQQFSDYHSELNMSSLELGDSALYFCASSLRQGNYGYIFGSGTRLTVV.

About this clonotype itself: One base away lies a much larger clone, so this may be a sequencing read error. The rearrangement links TRBV4-1 to TRBJ2-7; D is unclear. CDR1 MGHRA and CDR2 YSYEKL come from the germline V gene. The CDR3 sequence is 11 residues long. The CDR3 protein is CAGSQNYEQYF. In nucleotides, the CDR3 is TGCGCCGGCAGCCAAAACTACGAGCAGTACTTC.

The V call is TRBV11-1, the J call TRBJ2-1; D is uncertain. The germline V gene has CDR1 SGHAT and CDR2 FQDESV (reference sequence). This CDR3 spans 17 amino acids. Trimming shortened V by 6 bases and J by 4 bases, and 22 bases separated the two germline ends. CDR3: CASSLSRSIVGYNEQFF. In nucleotides, the CDR3 is TGTGCCAGCAGTTTAAGCAGGTCAATTGTAGGGTACAATGAGCAGTTCTTC.

Comment on this clonotype: Possible read error: a much larger clone is one base away. The rearrangement joins TRBV29-1 to TRBJ2-1; 9 bases match TRBD2. V lost 8 bases to trimming and J lost 10 bases; unmatched junction nucleotides: 18. This CDR3 spans 15 amino acids. Germline CDR1 is SQVTM and CDR2 is ANQGSEA. For the CDR3, the DNA is TGCAGCACCCTGGGGGTTGAGCGGGAGGTGTCGGAGCAGTTCTTC. Protein product: CSTLGVEREVSEQFF.

In the case of this clonotype: A much larger clone lies a single base off, so this may be a read error. V and J are TRBV29-1 and TRBJ2-7, with 11 positions matching TRBD2. The CDR3 consists of 13 residues. From germline, CDR1 is SQVTM and CDR2 ANQGSEA. Unmatched junction bases numbered 7, after V lost 7 bases and J lost 5 bases. The CDR3: CSATSGRIHEQYF. DNA of the CDR3: TGCAGCGCTACTAGCGGGAGAATCCACGAGCAGTACTTC.

A word on this clonotype: A read error may account for a junction end that differs from germline. The genes are TRBV5-1 and TRBJ1-2; 10 bases line up with TRBD1. CDR3 size: 14 residues. The V gene's germline CDR1 is SGHRS and CDR2 YFSETQ. The CDR3 sequence is CASSLVGTGDGCTF. The CDR3 DNA sequence: TGCGCCAGCAGCTTGGTGGGGACAGGGGACGGCTGCACCTTC.

Of note for this clonotype: A read error may produce the germline difference seen at one junction end. V and J are TRBV5-4 and TRBJ2-7, with 8 nucleotides matching TRBD2. The CDR3 covers 17 residues. Germline lookup yields CDR1 SGHNT and CDR2 YYREEE (reference sequence). The CDR3 region has the DNA TGTACCAGCAGCTTGGGGGGCCTAGCGGGCCTATCGTACGAGCAGTACTTC. Protein sequence: CTSSLGGLAGLSYEQYF.

This clonotype was seen a single time. A junction boundary mismatches the germline segment, possibly from a read error. The chain carries TRBV4-1 and TRBJ1-1; tentatively, D is TRBD1 (5 bases). CDR3 length: 15 residues. Germline V gives CDR1 MGHRA, CDR2 YSYEKL. CDR3 nucleotides: TGTGCCAGCAGCCAAGGGACGGACCCGAACACTAAAGCTTTCTTT. Encoded protein: CASSQGTDPNTKAFF.

Notes on this clonotype: The DNA is omitted, as the CDR3 cannot be located on it reliably, and the CDR3 follows TCRdb's listing. The chain couples TRBV6-5 to TRBJ1-2; TRBD1, the table's D call, was not compared with the DNA. Germline V gene lookup returns CDR1 MNHEY and CDR2 SVGAGI. The length of the CDR3 is 13 amino acids, counting both ends. The CDR3 loop is CASSLQGQYGCTF.

As for this clonotype: At one of its ends the junction is not consistent with the germline gene, which may arise from a read error. CDR3 amino acids: CSASRGRMNTEASF. The CDR3 DNA reads as TGCAGCGCCAGCAGGGGCAGGATGAACACTGAAGCTTCCTTT. The chain joins TRBV29-1 to TRBJ1-1; the D gene is possibly TRBD1 (6 bases). Per germline, CDR1 SQVTM and CDR2 ANQGSEA. The CDR3 is made up of 14 amino acids.